This T cell receptor (beta chain) originates from a study of regulatory T cells in long-lasting Graves disease. The CDR3 extends over 19 amino acids. V trimming: 1 base; J trimming: 0 bases; junction bases outside the gene matches: 10. In germline, CDR1 is SNHLY, CDR2 FYNNEI. Combining iRepertoire HTBI primers with Arm-PCR of CDR3 regions, the authors built TCR beta libraries. TCRdb re-called the multiplex PCR reads through MiXCR, storing one row per CDR3 protein. The data contain about 530,000 distinct CDR3 sequences, 15% to 20% of them seen just once; the ten biggest clones take up 20% to 30%. Specified time point: newly diagnosed GD, antithyroid drugs for less than 3 months. PBMCs provided the RNA from which the TCR library was made. There are many counts of this clonotype. This sample was also put to use in a study of T cells in Graves' hyperthyroidism and ophthalmopathy.

The chain has TRBV2 and TRBJ2-3; 10 nucleotides agree with TRBD1. The source was peripheral blood mononuclear cells (PBMCs), collected at new diagnosis, from a patient treated with antithyroid drugs. This TCR was recovered from a woman in her forties or fifties with Graves disease. CDR3 sequence (DNA): TGTGCCAGCAGTGAAGTCCCGGGACAGGGGACCCCTAGCACAGATACGCAGTATTTT. Amino acid sequence: CASSEVPGQGTPSTDTQYF. Drawing the rest from reference TRBV2 and TRBJ2-3, the complete variable domain is EPEVTQTPSHQVTQMGQEVILRCVPISNHLYFYWYRQILGQKVEFLVSFYNNEISEKSEIFDDQFSVERPDGSNFTLKIRSTKLEDSAMYFCASSEVPGQGTPSTDTQYFGPGTRLTVL.